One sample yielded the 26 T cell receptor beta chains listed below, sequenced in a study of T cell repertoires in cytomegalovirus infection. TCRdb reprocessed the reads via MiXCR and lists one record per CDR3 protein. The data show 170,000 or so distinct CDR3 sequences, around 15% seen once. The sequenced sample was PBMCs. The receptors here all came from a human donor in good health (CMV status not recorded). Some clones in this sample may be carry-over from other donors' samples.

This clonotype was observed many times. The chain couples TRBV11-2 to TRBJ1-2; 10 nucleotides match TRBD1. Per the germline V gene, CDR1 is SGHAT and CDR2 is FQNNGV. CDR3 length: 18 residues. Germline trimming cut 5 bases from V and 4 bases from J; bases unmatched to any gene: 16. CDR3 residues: CASSRLRGGQGSSYGYTF. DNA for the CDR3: TGTGCCAGCAGCCGGCTGCGCGGGGGACAGGGGAGTAGCTATGGCTACACCTTC.

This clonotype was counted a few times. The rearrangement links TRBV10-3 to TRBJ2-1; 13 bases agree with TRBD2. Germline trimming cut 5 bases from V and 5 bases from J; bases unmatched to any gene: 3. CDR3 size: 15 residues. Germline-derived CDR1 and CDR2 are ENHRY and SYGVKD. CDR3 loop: CAISQTSGGNNEQFF. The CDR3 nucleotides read TGTGCCATCAGTCAGACTAGCGGGGGGAACAATGAGCAGTTCTTC.

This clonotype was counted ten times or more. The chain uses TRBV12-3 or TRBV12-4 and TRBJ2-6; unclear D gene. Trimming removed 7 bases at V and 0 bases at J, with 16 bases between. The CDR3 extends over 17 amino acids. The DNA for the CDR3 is TGTGCCAGCACCACACAAATATCGAGCTCTGGGGCCAACGTCCTGACTTTC. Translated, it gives CASTTQISSSGANVLTF.

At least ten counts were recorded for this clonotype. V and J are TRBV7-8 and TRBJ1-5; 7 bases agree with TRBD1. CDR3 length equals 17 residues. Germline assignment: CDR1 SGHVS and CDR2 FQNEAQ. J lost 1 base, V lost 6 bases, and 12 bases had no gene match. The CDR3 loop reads CASSPSGQEGSNQPQHF. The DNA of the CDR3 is TGTGCCAGCAGTCCCTCCGGACAGGAAGGAAGCAATCAGCCCCAGCATTTT.

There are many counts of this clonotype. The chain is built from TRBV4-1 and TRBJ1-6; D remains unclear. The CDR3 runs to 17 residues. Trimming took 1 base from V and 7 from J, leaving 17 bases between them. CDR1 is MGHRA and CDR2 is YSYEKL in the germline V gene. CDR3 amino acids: CASSQVLMVTQNSPLHF. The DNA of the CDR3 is TGCGCCAGCAGCCAAGTCTTAATGGTCACCCAAAATTCACCCCTCCACTTT.

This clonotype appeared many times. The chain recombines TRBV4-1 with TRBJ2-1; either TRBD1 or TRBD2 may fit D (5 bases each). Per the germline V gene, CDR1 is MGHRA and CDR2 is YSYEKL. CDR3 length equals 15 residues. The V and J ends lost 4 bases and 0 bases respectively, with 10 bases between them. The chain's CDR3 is CASSPLGTSYNEQFF. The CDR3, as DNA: TGCGCCAGCAGCCCCCTGGGGACCTCCTACAATGAGCAGTTCTTC.

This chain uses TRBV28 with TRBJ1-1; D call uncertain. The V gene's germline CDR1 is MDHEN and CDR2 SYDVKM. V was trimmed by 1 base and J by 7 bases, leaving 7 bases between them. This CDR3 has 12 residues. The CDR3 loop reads CASSLSRVEAFF. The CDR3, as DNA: TGTGCCAGCAGTTTATCGAGAGTTGAAGCTTTCTTT.

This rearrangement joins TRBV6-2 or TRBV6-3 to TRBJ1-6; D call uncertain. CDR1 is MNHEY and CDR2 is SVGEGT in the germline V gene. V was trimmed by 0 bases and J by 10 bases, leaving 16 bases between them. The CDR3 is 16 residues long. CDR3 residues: CASSYSMAGFGSPLHF. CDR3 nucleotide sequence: TGTGCCAGCAGTTACTCTATGGCGGGATTCGGATCACCCCTCCACTTT.

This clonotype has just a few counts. CDR3 amino acids: CASSKFRSVSLTEAFF. CDR3 in DNA: TGTGCCAGCAGTAAGTTCCGAAGTGTCTCCCTCACTGAAGCTTTCTTT. The chain couples TRBV12-3 or TRBV12-4 to TRBJ1-1, with D uncertain. The CDR3 is made up of 16 amino acids. V lost 5 bases and J lost 4, with 20 bases in between.

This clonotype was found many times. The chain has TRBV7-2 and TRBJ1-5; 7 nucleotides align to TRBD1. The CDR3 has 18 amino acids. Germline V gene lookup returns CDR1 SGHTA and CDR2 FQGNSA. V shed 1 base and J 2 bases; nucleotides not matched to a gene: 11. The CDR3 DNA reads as TGTGCCAGCAGCTTAGGGGGGACAGCCGCTTATGGCAATCAGCCCCAGCATTTT. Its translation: CASSLGGTAAYGNQPQHF.

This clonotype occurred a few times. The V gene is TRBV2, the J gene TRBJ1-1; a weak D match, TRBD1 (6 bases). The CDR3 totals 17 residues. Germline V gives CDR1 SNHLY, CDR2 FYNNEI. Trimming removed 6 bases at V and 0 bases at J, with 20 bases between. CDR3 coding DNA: TGTGCCAGCAGGAAAGACCTAGGACAGCTAATGAACACTGAAGCTTTCTTT. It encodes CASRKDLGQLMNTEAFF.

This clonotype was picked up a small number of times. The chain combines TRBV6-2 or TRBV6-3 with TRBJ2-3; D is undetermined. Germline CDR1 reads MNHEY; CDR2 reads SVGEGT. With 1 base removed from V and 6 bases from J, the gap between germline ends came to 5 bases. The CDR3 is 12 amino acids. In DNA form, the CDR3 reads TGTGCCAGCAGTTACTACGGGGATACGCAGTATTTT. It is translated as CASSYYGDTQYF.

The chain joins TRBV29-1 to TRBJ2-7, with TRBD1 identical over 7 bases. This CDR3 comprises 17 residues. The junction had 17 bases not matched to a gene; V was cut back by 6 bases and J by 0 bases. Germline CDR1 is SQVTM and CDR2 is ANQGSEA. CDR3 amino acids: CSVESAAYRGSSYEQYF. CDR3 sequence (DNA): TGCAGCGTAGAGTCAGCGGCTTACAGGGGAAGCTCCTACGAGCAGTACTTC.

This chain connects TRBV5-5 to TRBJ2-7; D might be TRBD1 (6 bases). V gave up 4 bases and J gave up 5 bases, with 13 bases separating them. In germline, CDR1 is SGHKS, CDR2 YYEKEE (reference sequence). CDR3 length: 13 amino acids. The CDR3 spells CASSHRDGDEQYF. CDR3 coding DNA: TGTGCCAGCAGCCACAGGGACGGCGACGAGCAGTACTTC.

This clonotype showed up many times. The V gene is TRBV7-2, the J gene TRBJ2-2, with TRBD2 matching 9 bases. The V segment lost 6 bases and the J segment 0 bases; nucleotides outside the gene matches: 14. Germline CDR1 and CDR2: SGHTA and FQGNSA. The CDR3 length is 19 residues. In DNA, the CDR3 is TGTGCCAGCAGGTTCCGTTCAGGACTAGCGTTTTCGAACACCGGGGAGCTGTTTTTT. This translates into CASRFRSGLAFSNTGELFF.

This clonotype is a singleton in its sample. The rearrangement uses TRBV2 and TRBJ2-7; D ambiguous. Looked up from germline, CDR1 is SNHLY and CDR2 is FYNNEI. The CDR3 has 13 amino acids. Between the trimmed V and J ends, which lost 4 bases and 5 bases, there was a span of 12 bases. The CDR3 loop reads CASSVNSRDEQYF. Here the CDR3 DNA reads TGTGCCAGCAGTGTCAACAGCCGCGACGAGCAGTACTTC.

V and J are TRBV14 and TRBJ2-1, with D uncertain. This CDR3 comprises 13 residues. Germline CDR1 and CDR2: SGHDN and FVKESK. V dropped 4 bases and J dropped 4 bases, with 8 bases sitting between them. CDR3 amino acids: CASSLGMYNEQFF. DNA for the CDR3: TGTGCCAGCAGCCTGGGCATGTACAATGAGCAGTTCTTC.

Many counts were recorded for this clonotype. The CDR3 sequence: CASSQESGLGPQHF. As DNA, the CDR3 is TGCGCCAGCAGCCAAGAATCTGGCCTCGGGCCCCAGCATTTT. The V gene is TRBV4-1, the J gene TRBJ1-5, with D unclear. With 0 bases removed from V and 9 bases from J, the gap between germline ends came to 12 bases. The CDR3 contains 14 residues. The germline CDR1 and CDR2 sequences are MGHRA and YSYEKL.

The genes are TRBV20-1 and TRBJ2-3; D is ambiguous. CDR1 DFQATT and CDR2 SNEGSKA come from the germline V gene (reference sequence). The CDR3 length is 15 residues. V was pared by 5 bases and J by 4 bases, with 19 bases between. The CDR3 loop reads CSALYPDLPADTQYF. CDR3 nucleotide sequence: TGCAGTGCTCTTTACCCGGACCTCCCCGCAGATACGCAGTATTTT.

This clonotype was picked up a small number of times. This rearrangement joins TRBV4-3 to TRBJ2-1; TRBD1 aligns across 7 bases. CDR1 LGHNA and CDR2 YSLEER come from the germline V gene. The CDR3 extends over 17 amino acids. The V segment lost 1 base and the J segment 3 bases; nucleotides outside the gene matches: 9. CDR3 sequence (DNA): TGCGCCAGCAGCCAAGCCCCTCCTGGGACAGTCTACAATGAGCAGTTCTTC. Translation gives CASSQAPPGTVYNEQFF.

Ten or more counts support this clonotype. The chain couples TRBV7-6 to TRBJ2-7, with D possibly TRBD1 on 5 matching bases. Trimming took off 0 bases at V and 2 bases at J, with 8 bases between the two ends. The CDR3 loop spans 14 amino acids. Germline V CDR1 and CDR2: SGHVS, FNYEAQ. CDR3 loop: CASSLAPGTYEQYF. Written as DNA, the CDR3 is TGTGCCAGCAGCTTAGCCCCAGGGACCTACGAGCAGTACTTC. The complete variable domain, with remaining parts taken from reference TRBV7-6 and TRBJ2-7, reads GAGVSQSPRYKVTKRGQDVALRCDPISGHVSLYWYRQALGQGPEFLTYFNYEAQQDKSGLPNDRFSAERPEGSISTLTIQRTEQRDSAMYRCASSLAPGTYEQYFGPGTRLTVT.

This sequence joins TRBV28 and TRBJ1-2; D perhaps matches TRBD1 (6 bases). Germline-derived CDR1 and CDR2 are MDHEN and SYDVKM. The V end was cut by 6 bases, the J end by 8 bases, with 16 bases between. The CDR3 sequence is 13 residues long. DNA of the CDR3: TGTGCCAGCAGCCTCAGTGGTCAGGGGGGCTACACCTTC. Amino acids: CASSLSGQGGYTF.

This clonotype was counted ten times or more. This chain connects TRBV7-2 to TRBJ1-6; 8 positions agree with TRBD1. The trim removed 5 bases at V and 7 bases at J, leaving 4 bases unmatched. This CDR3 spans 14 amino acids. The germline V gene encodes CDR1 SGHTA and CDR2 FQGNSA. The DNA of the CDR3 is TGTGCCAGCAGCCGACAGGGGTCCAATTCACCCCTCCACTTT. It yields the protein CASSRQGSNSPLHF. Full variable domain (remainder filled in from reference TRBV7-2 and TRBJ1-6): GAGVSQSPSNKVTEKGKDVELRCDPISGHTALYWYRQSLGQGLEFLIYFQGNSAPDKSGLPSDRFSAERTGGSVSTLTIQRTQQEDSAVYLCASSRQGSNSPLHFGNGTRLTVT.

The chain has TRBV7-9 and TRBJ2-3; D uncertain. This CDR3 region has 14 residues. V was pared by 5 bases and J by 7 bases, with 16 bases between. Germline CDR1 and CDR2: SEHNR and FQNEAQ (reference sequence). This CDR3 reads CASSPRQAQHTQYF. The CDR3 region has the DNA TGTGCCAGCAGCCCCCGCCAGGCCCAACATACGCAGTATTTT.

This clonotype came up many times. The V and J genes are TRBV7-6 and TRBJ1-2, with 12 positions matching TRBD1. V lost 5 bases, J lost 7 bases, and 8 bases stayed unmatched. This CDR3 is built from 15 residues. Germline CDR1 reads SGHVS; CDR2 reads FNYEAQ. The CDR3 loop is CASSGGQGANSGYTF. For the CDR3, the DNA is TGTGCCAGCAGCGGGGGACAGGGGGCGAATAGTGGCTACACCTTC. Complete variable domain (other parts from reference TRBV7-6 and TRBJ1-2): GAGVSQSPRYKVTKRGQDVALRCDPISGHVSLYWYRQALGQGPEFLTYFNYEAQQDKSGLPNDRFSAERPEGSISTLTIQRTEQRDSAMYRCASSGGQGANSGYTFGSGTRLTVV.

The DNA of the CDR3 is TGTGCCAGCTGTAGGGGACCTTACAATGAGCAGTTCTTC. It specifies CASCRGPYNEQFF. The chain joins TRBV12-3 or TRBV12-4 to TRBJ2-1, with D possibly being TRBD1 or TRBD2 (5 bases each). The CDR3 contains 13 residues. V lost 8 bases to trimming and J lost 4 bases, with 12 bases between them.